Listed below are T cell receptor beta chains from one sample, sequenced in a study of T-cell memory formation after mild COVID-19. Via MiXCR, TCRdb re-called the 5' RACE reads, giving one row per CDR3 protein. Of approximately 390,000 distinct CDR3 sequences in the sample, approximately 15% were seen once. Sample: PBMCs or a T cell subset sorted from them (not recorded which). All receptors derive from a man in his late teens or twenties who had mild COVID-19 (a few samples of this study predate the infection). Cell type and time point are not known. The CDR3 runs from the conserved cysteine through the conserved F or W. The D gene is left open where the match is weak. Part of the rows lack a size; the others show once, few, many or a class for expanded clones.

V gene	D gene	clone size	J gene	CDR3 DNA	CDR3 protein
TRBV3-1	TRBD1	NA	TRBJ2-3	TGTGCCAGCAGCCAACCCGGACAGGGTAGCACAGATACGCAGTATTTT	CASSQPGQGSTDTQYF
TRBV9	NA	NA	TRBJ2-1	TGTGCCAGCAGCGTAGCTAGCCGGGAGCAGTTCTTC	CASSVASREQFF
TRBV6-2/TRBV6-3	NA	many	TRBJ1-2	TGTGCCAGCAGTTACTCGGCCTACAGGGAGTACGACACCTTC	CASSYSAYREYDTF
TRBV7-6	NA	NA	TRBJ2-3	TGTGCCAGCAGTCTACTACAGGTTACAGATACGCAGTATTTT	CASSLLQVTDTQYF
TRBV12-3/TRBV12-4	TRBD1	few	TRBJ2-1	TGTGCCAGCAGTAAATCGACAGGGTCCCCGGGTGGGTTCTTC	CASSKSTGSPGGFF
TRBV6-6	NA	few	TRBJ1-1	TGTGCCAGCAGCAGGACCCGGGGCAGCTGGACTGAAGCTTTCTTT	CASSRTRGSWTEAFF
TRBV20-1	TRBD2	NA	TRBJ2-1	TGCAGTGCTAGAGACGTACTAGCGGGGGGCTCCTACAATGAGCAGTTCTTC	CSARDVLAGGSYNEQFF
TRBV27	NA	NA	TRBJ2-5	TGTGCCAGCAGTTTACTCCGGGGGCAAGAGACCCAGTACTTC	CASSLLRGQETQYF
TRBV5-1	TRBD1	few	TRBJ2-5	TGCGCCAGCAGCTTGTTACAGGGGGAAGAGACCCAGTACTTC	CASSLLQGEETQYF
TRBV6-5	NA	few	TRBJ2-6	TGTGCCAGCAGTTACGGCGCAGCAGGGGCCAACGTCCTGACTTTC	CASSYGAAGANVLTF
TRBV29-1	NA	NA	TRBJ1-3	TGCAGCGTTGATTCGGGAGGCGGCACCATATATTTT	CSVDSGGGTIYF
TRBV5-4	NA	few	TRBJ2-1	TGTGCCAGCAGCTCGACTGCCCGATTTAATGAGCAGTTCTTC	CASSSTARFNEQFF
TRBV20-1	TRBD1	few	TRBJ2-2	TGCAGTGCAAAACCGGGACAGGGGCGGACCGGGGAGCTGTTTTTT	CSAKPGQGRTGELFF
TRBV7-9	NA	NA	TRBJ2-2	TGTGCCAGCAGCCCGGGGGCAGTCACCGGGGAGCTGTTTTTT	CASSPGAVTGELFF
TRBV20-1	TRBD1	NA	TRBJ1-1	TGCAGTGCTAGATTGCAGACAGGGGCCACTGAAGCTTTCTTT	CSARLQTGATEAFF
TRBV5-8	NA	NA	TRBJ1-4	TGTGCCAGCAGCCAACAGGACTGGGCTGAAAAACTGTTTTTT	CASSQQDWAEKLFF
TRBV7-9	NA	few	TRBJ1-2	TGTGCCAGCAGCTTAGCGCTAGGGATGGGATACTATGGCTACACCTTC	CASSLALGMGYYGYTF
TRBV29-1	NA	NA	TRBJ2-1	TGCAGCGTTGTTTTACAGGGCTACAATGAGCAGTTCTTC	CSVVLQGYNEQFF
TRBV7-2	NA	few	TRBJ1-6	TGTGCCAGCAGCTTTTTCTATAATTCACCCCTCCACTTT	CASSFFYNSPLHF
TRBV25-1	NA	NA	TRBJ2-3	TGTGCCAGCAGTGATCCAGGGGACACAGATACGCAGTATTTT	CASSDPGDTDTQYF
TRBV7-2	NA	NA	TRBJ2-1	TGTGCCAGCAACGGGCGCGGGGCCTACAATGAGCAGTTCTTC	CASNGRGAYNEQFF
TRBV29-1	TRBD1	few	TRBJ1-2	TGCAGCGTTGAGCCGGTTGGGACAGCCTATGGCTACACCTTC	CSVEPVGTAYGYTF
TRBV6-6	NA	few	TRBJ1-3	TGTGCCAGCAGTTACCGGGAGGGCCGAGGGCTAGGAAACACCATATATTTT	CASSYREGRGLGNTIYF
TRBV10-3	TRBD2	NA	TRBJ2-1	TGTGCCATCAGTGTGGGCGGGGGTAGTTACAATGAGCAGTTCTTC	CAISVGGGSYNEQFF
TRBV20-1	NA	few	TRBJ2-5	TGCAGTGCTAGAGGAAGCCCCCCCGGACAAGAGACCCAGTACTTC	CSARGSPPGQETQYF
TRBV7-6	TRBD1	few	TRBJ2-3	TGTGCCAGCAGCTTAGGGGCGACAGGGGTCACAGATACGCAGTATTTT	CASSLGATGVTDTQYF
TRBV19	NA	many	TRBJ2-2	TGTGCCACCTCGGGGACCGCGAACACCGGGGAGCTGTTTTTT	CATSGTANTGELFF
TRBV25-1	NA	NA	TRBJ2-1	TGTGCCAGCAGTACAGGGCGCTCCTACAATGAGCAGTTCTTC	CASSTGRSYNEQFF
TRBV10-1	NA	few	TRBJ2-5	TGCGCCAGCAGTGAGGGCCAGGCGGAGACCCAGTACTTC	CASSEGQAETQYF
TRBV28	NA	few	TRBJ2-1	TGTGCCAGCAGGGGTATGGGGGACGGGAATGAGCAGTTCTTC	CASRGMGDGNEQFF
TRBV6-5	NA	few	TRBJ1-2	TGTGCCAGCAGTCGTTCGACAGCCAACTATGGCTACACCTTC	CASSRSTANYGYTF
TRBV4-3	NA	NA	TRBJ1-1	TGCGCCAGCAGCCAAGATTGGACAGCGACTGAAGCTTTCTTT	CASSQDWTATEAFF
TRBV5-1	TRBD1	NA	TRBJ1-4	TGCGCCAGCAGCCGTCGGGGACAGGGGGACGAAAAACTGTTTTTT	CASSRRGQGDEKLFF
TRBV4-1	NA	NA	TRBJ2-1	TGCGCCAGCAGCCAAGAGCGCTGGGAGAATGAGCAGTTCTTC	CASSQERWENEQFF
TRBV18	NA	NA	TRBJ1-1	TGTGCCAGCTCACCATTAGGGGCGGGGACGGCAACTGAAGCTTTCTTT	CASSPLGAGTATEAFF